The 11 T cell receptor beta chains in this list originate from one sample, sequenced in a study of T cells in Graves' hyperthyroidism and ophthalmopathy. The investigators amplified TCR beta CDR3 regions from RNA transcripts. First-round RT-PCR targeting the TCR CDR3 was performed with the HTBI primer set. TCRdb reprocessed the multiplex PCR reads with MiXCR, giving one entry per CDR3 protein. The data hold under 450,000 distinct CDR3 sequences, with about a sixth observed a single time. Specimen: blood. The receptors here all came from a woman in her 30s with Graves' hyperthyroidism that later progressed to Graves' ophthalmopathy.

This clonotype was counted a few times. The gene calls are TRBV29-1 and TRBJ1-3; no reliable D call. The CDR3 extends over 15 amino acids. Between the trimmed V and J ends, which lost 4 bases and 0 bases, there was a span of 13 bases. Germline CDR1 reads SQVTM; CDR2 reads ANQGSEA. The CDR3 nucleotides read TGCAGCGTTGTTTTCGGCTGGGGCTCTGGAAACACCATATATTTT. Translating gives CSVVFGWGSGNTIYF.

V and J are TRBV4-1 and TRBJ2-1; weak D call: TRBD2 (5 bases). The V end was cut by 4 bases, the J end by 3 bases, with 13 bases between. The length of the CDR3 is 15 residues. Germline V gives CDR1 MGHRA, CDR2 YSYEKL. The CDR3 DNA follows: TGCGCCAGCAGCCGAGGGTCGGGCGACTACAATGAGCAGTTCTTC. Its protein product is CASSRGSGDYNEQFF.

This clonotype was recorded at least ten times. V usage is TRBV3-1 and J usage is TRBJ1-1; 7 nucleotides align to TRBD1. With 0 bases clipped from V and 0 bases from J, the junction kept 13 bases outside the gene matches. Germline V gives CDR1 LGHDT, CDR2 YNNKEL (reference sequence). The CDR3 extends over 19 amino acids. CDR3 loop: CASSQDPYHWTGMNTEAFF. CDR3 bases: TGTGCCAGCAGCCAAGATCCCTACCATTGGACAGGAATGAACACTGAAGCTTTCTTT.

The sample holds a few counts of this clonotype. J is TRBJ2-1 and V is TRBV18, with D perhaps matching TRBD2 (5 bases). The CDR3 is 13 amino acids. The ends were cut back, 6 bases at V and 6 bases at J, with 12 bases in the middle. Germline-derived CDR1 and CDR2 are KGHSH and LQKENI. The CDR3 DNA sequence: TGTGCCAGCTCTCCCCGGACTGGCAATGAGCAGTTCTTC. It codes for CASSPRTGNEQFF.

CDR3 residues: CASRQWTGGPSETQYF. DNA of the CDR3: TGTGCCAGCCGCCAATGGACAGGAGGGCCCTCGGAGACCCAGTACTTC. The chain uses TRBV2 and TRBJ2-5; D may be TRBD1 (7 bases). V was cut by 8 bases and J by 5 bases, with 24 bases left in between. The CDR3 totals 16 residues. Germline CDR1 is SNHLY and CDR2 is FYNNEI.

This clonotype was observed once. The rearrangement links TRBV10-3 to TRBJ2-7; TRBD1 agrees at 11 bases. The germline V gene has CDR1 ENHRY and CDR2 SYGVKD. CDR3 length: 12 residues. This CDR3 is CALGTGGDELYV. CDR3 nucleotides: TGTGCCTTGGGGACAGGGGGGGACGAGCTGTACGTC.

This clonotype was found many times. The chain links TRBV18 to TRBJ1-1; TRBD1 might be the D (5 bases). Germline assignment: CDR1 KGHSH and CDR2 LQKENI. The CDR3 spans 16 residues. Trimming pared 0 bases from V and 1 base from J, leaving 12 bases between. CDR3 sequence (DNA): TGTGCCAGCTCACCACCCCGGGGCCTAAAGAACACTGAAGCTTTCTTT. This gives the protein CASSPPRGLKNTEAFF.

A remark on this clonotype: At one boundary the junction diverges from the germline segment, which might be a read error. This chain uses TRBV6-5 with TRBJ2-1, with a weak D call TRBD2 (6 bases). Germline-derived CDR1 and CDR2 are MNHEY and SVGAGI. The CDR3 is 15 residues long. The CDR3 DNA reads as TGTGCCAGCAGTTCCAGCGGGCCTGCCTACAATGAGCAGCTCTTC. Amino acids: CASSSSGPAYNEQLF.

This clonotype was seen a handful of times. The chain employs TRBV18 and TRBJ2-1; TRBD2 aligns across 7 bases. The V segment lost 3 bases and the J segment 7 bases; nucleotides outside the gene matches: 9. CDR3 length equals 15 residues. Germline V CDR1 and CDR2: KGHSH, LQKENI. This chain's CDR3 is CASSPGAGANNEQFF. The CDR3 nucleotides are TGTGCCAGCTCACCCGGGGCGGGAGCTAATAATGAGCAGTTCTTC. The whole variable domain, remainder taken from reference TRBV18 and TRBJ2-1, is NAGVMQNPRHLVRRRGQEARLRCSPMKGHSHVYWYRQLPEEGLKFMVYLQKENIIDESGMPKERFSAEFPKEGPSILRIQQVVRGDSAAYFCASSPGAGANNEQFFGPGTRLTVL.

This clonotype appeared many times. This chain links TRBV6-6 with TRBJ1-1; TRBD1 aligns across 7 bases. The trim removed 2 bases at V and 5 bases at J, leaving 8 bases unmatched. Germline V gene lookup returns CDR1 MNHNY and CDR2 SVGAGI (reference sequence). The CDR3 runs to 15 residues. CDR3 coding DNA: TGTGCCAGCAGTTACAATGGACAGGCCGAGACTGAAGCTTTCTTT. Translated, it gives CASSYNGQAETEAFF.

This clonotype appeared many times. The chain joins TRBV28 to TRBJ1-5; D possibly corresponds to TRBD1 (5 bases). There are 16 residues in the CDR3. Trimming pared 2 bases from V and 5 bases from J, leaving 16 bases between. CDR1 and CDR2 (germline): MDHEN, SYDVKM. The CDR3 loop is CASSLDRMGRDQPQHF. The CDR3 DNA follows: TGTGCCAGCAGTTTAGATAGAATGGGGCGAGATCAGCCCCAGCATTTT. The full variable domain, rest sourced from reference TRBV28 and TRBJ1-5, is DVKVTQSSRYLVKRTGEKVFLECVQDMDHENMFWYRQDPGLGLRLIYFSYDVKMKEKGDIPEGYSVSREKKERFSLILESASTNQTSMYLCASSLDRMGRDQPQHFGDGTRLSIL.